These T cell receptor beta chains were read from a single sample in a study of cytomegalovirus exposure and HLA in healthy donors. Clones were read by immunoSEQ multiplex PCR, and TCRdb kept only the in-frame ones, dropping some. The table lists 250,000 to 350,000 clones, roughly 90% of them singletons. Sequencing was carried out using PBMCs. These receptors originate from a man aged 40-50 years in good health and CMV-seropositive. CDR3s include the opening cysteine and the closing phenylalanine or tryptophan. Each record gives: V gene, D gene, clone size, J gene, CDR3 DNA, CDR3 protein. A D gene is named only where the DNA matches it firmly. Only part of the rows carry a size: once, few, many, or a class if the clone is expanded.

TRBV30	TRBD2	.	TRBJ2-1	TGTGCCTGGGCCCGGGGACTAGCGGGAGTCGTCTCCTACAATGAGCAGTTCTTC	CAWARGLAGVVSYNEQFF
TRBV27	TRBD2	.	TRBJ2-7	TGTGCCAGCAGCCCCACTAGCGGGAGAGCCTACGAGCAGTACTTC	CASSPTSGRAYEQYF
TRBV5-5	.	.	TRBJ1-1	TGTGCCAGCAGCTTGGTAACAGTAAACACTGAAGCTTTCTTT	CASSLVTVNTEAFF
TRBV7-2	.	.	TRBJ2-1	TGTGCCAGCAGCCGACTATTATATACCTACAATGAGCAGTTCTTC	CASSRLLYTYNEQFF
TRBV6-4	.	.	TRBJ2-2	TGTGCCAGCAGTGACATTGGTAGGCCCGGGGACACCGGGGAGCTGTTTTTT	CASSDIGRPGDTGELFF
TRBV6-6	TRBD1	.	TRBJ1-1	TGTGCCAGCAGTGACAGGGGAAGCTCGAACACTGAAGCTTTCTTT	CASSDRGSSNTEAFF
TRBV4-3	TRBD2	.	TRBJ2-3	TGCGCCAGCAGCCAATGGGGGGGAAGGGAAAGCGGCACAGATACGCAGTATTTT	CASSQWGGRESGTDTQYF
TRBV20-1	.	.	TRBJ2-5	TGCAGTGCTTGGACTCAAGAGACCCAGTACTTC	CSAWTQETQYF
TRBV2	.	.	TRBJ2-1	TGTGCCAGCAGATCGCAGGGAAATGAGCAGTTCTTC	CASRSQGNEQFF
TRBV28	.	.	TRBJ2-3	TGTGCCAGCAGTGATAGTGTAGATACGCAGTATTTT	CASSDSVDTQYF
TRBV28	.	.	TRBJ1-2	TGTGCCAGCAGTTTATTGGGACAACGGTACACCTTC	CASSLLGQRYTF
TRBV29-1	.	.	TRBJ2-6	TGCAGCGCCGCAGGGTCTGGGGCCAACGTCCTGACTTTC	CSAAGSGANVLTF
TRBV11-1	TRBD2	once	TRBJ2-3	TGTGCCAGCAGCTTCCCTGGGACTAGCGGACTTAGGTTGGATACGCAGTATTTT	CASSFPGTSGLRLDTQYF
TRBV28	TRBD2	once	TRBJ2-3	TGTGCCAGCAGGGATCCGGGACTAGCCTCAGATACGCAGTATTTT	CASRDPGLASDTQYF
TRBV25-1	.	.	TRBJ2-7	TGTGCCAGCAGTGAAGAGAGACTTTCCTCCACCTACGAGCAGTACTTC	CASSEERLSSTYEQYF
TRBV4-1	.	.	TRBJ2-7	TGCGCCAGCAGCCAAGATAGCAGGGTCTACGAGCAGTACTTC	CASSQDSRVYEQYF
TRBV28	TRBD1	once	TRBJ1-2	TGTGCCAGCAGTTTACGCAACCCCGCAGGGGGCGGCTACACCTTC	CASSLRNPAGGGYTF
TRBV6-5	TRBD1	few	TRBJ1-5	TGTGCCAGCAGTTACGGGACAGGTGGTCAGCCCCAGCATTTT	CASSYGTGGQPQHF
TRBV5-1	TRBD1	.	TRBJ1-1	TGCGCCAGCAGCCCGAACACAGGGGGATTTACTGAAGCTTTCTTT	CASSPNTGGFTEAFF
TRBV5-6	.	few	TRBJ1-5	TGTGCCAGCAGCCAGAATAGCAATCAGCCCCAGCATTTT	CASSQNSNQPQHF
TRBV5-1	.	.	TRBJ2-7	TGCGCCAGCAGCCCAAGGACGGGAAGTCTTGCCTACGAGCAGTACTTC	CASSPRTGSLAYEQYF
TRBV28	.	.	TRBJ2-7	TGTGCCAGCAGTGAGGATTTCCCCGAGCAGTACTTC	CASSEDFPEQYF
TRBV28	.	few	TRBJ1-1	TGTGCCAGCACCGCGGCAGGGAGGGGGAACACTGAAGCTTTCTTT	CASTAAGRGNTEAFF
TRBV6-1	TRBD2	.	TRBJ2-7	TGTGCCAGCGGGAGCGGGAGGGTGTACGAGCAGTACTTC	CASGSGRVYEQYF
TRBV28	.	few	TRBJ2-7	TGTGCCAGCAGTCTGCGCGATTTCAGGGTTTACGAGCAGTACTTC	CASSLRDFRVYEQYF
TRBV28	TRBD2	once	TRBJ2-7	TGTGCCAGCACCCCATGGCGGGGGGGGAGCTCCTACGAGCAGTACTTC	CASTPWRGGSSYEQYF
TRBV5-4	TRBD2	few	TRBJ2-7	TGTGCCAGCAGCTTCCTAGCGGGAGGGAAGGAGCAGTACTTC	CASSFLAGGKEQYF
TRBV6-5	TRBD1	.	TRBJ1-1	TGTGCCAGCAGAGGGGGACAGTACAACACTGAAGCTTTCTTT	CASRGGQYNTEAFF
TRBV5-4	.	.	TRBJ1-2	TGTGCCAGCAGCTTGGGAGCGGTCGGCTATGGCTACACCTTC	CASSLGAVGYGYTF
TRBV5-5	TRBD2	few	TRBJ2-7	TGTGCCAGCAGCTTGTCCAGCGGGAGGGAGTACGAGCAGTACTTC	CASSLSSGREYEQYF
TRBV2	TRBD1	.	TRBJ2-1	TGTGCCAGCAGACCCGACAGGGGAGGTTACAATGAGCAGTTCTTC	CASRPDRGGYNEQFF
TRBV7-6	TRBD2	.	TRBJ2-2	TGTGCCAGCAGCTTAGATAAGATCCGCGGGGGGGCCGGGGAGCTGTTTTTT	CASSLDKIRGGAGELFF
TRBV7-8	TRBD1	.	TRBJ1-2	TGTGCCAGCAGCTTTGGGCTGGGACAGGGAAATTATGGCTACACCTTC	CASSFGLGQGNYGYTF
TRBV2	.	.	TRBJ1-2	TGTGCCAGCAGACCACTGACTCACCGCGGGGTTGATGGCTACACCTTC	CASRPLTHRGVDGYTF
TRBV18	.	.	TRBJ2-5	TGTGCCAGCTCAGCCGGGAACCAAGAGACCCAGTACTTC	CASSAGNQETQYF
TRBV6-6	.	.	TRBJ2-1	TGTGCCAGCAGCCTTAGTGTCGGGTCCTACAATGAGCAGTTCTTC	CASSLSVGSYNEQFF
TRBV4-2	.	once	TRBJ2-3	TGTGCCAGCAACCTCCAGGCAGGGAGCACAGATACGCAGTATTTT	CASNLQAGSTDTQYF
TRBV7-2	.	.	TRBJ2-7	TGTGCCAGCAGCCTGACCTGGGACACCGGCTCCTACGAGCAGTACTTC	CASSLTWDTGSYEQYF
TRBV19	TRBD1	.	TRBJ2-3	TGTGCCAGTAGGACCACAGGGGGTCGCACAGATACGCAGTATTTT	CASRTTGGRTDTQYF
TRBV28	.	.	TRBJ1-2	TGTGCCAGCAGCCCCCGTGGGGGCTACGGCTACACCTTC	CASSPRGGYGYTF
TRBV2	TRBD1	.	TRBJ1-1	TGTGCCAGCAGTGAATCACCGGGACAGAGCTACACTGAAGCTTTCTTT	CASSESPGQSYTEAFF
TRBV19	TRBD1	.	TRBJ2-1	TGTGCCAGTAGTATCAAAGGACAGGGGGACGTTGAGCAGTTCTTC	CASSIKGQGDVEQFF
TRBV7-9	TRBD1	.	TRBJ2-2	TGTGCCAGCAGCTTAGCGTGGGGACAGCCAGAGGTGAACACCGGGGAGCTGTTTTTT	CASSLAWGQPEVNTGELFF
TRBV29-1	.	.	TRBJ1-5	TGCAGCGTTGCGAACAAGAATCAGCCCCAGCATTTT	CSVANKNQPQHF
TRBV25-1	.	.	TRBJ1-5	TGTGCCAGCAGTGGCAGAAATAGCAATCAGCCCCAGCATTTT	CASSGRNSNQPQHF
TRBV7-9	TRBD1	.	TRBJ2-7	TGTTCCAGCAGCTTAGCGTGGCAGGGGGTCCCCTACGAGCAGTACTTC	CSSSLAWQGVPYEQYF
TRBV13	.	.	TRBJ2-1	TGTGCCAGCAGCGTACTGGGAGTCTACAATGAGCAGTTCTTC	CASSVLGVYNEQFF
TRBV10-3	TRBD2	.	TRBJ2-7	TGTGCCATCAGAGCGGGAAGGGCCTACGAGCAGTACTTC	CAIRAGRAYEQYF
TRBV4-2	TRBD2	.	TRBJ2-1	TGTGCCAGCAGCCAGTACCTTATCCGGGCGGGGGACAATGAGCAGTTCTTC	CASSQYLIRAGDNEQFF
TRBV4-1	TRBD1	.	TRBJ2-7	TGCGCCAGCAGCCAACCCGGGACAGCGATCTACGAGCAGTACTTC	CASSQPGTAIYEQYF
TRBV2	TRBD2	.	TRBJ2-7	TGTGCCAGCAGTTCCCTCCTGGGGCGTAGCGGGGCAAACTACGAGCAGTACTTC	CASSSLLGRSGANYEQYF
TRBV6-5	.	.	TRBJ2-7	TGTGCCAGCAGTTACGGCTCAAGAGGCTCCTACGAGCAGTACTTC	CASSYGSRGSYEQYF
TRBV7-3	TRBD2	.	TRBJ2-7	TGTGCCAGCAGCGGACTAGCGGTACCAGTGGGCTCCTACGAGCAGTACTTC	CASSGLAVPVGSYEQYF
TRBV5-1	.	few	TRBJ2-1	TGCGCCAGCAGCCAGGCAAACAATGAGCAGTTCTTC	CASSQANNEQFF
TRBV10-3	.	.	TRBJ1-1	TGTGCCATCACTGAGATATTGAACACTGAAGCTTTCTTT	CAITEILNTEAFF